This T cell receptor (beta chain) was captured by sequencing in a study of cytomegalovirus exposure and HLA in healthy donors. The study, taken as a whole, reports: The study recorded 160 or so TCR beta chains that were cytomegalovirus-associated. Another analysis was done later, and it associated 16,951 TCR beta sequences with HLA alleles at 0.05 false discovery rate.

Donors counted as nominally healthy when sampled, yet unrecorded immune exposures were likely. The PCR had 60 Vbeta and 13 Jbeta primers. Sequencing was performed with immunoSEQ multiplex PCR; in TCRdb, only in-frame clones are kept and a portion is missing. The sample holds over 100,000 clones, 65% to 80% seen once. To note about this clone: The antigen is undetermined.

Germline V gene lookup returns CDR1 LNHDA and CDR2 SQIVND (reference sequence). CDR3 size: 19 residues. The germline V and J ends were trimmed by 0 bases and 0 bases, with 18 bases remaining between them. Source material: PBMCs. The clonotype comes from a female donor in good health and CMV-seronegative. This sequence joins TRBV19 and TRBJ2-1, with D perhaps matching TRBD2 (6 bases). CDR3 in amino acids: CASSIDRGAGGGSYNEQFF. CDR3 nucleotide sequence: TGTGCCAGTAGTATAGATCGCGGGGCCGGGGGTGGCTCCTACAATGAGCAGTTCTTC.